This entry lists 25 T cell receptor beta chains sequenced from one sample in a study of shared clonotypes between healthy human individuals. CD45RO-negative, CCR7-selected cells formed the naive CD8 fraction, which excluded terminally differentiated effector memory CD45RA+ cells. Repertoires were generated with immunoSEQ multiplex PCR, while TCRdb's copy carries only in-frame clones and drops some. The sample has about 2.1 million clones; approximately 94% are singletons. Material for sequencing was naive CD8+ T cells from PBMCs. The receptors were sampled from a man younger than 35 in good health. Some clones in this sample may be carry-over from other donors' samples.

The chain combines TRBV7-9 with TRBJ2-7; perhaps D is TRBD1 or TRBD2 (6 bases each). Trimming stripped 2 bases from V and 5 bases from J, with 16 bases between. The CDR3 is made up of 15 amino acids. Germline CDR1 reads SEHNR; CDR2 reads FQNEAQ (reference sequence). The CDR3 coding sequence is TGTGCCAGCAGCTTAACCCCCCCCGGGGGCCACGAGCAGTACTTC. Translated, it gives CASSLTPPGGHEQYF.

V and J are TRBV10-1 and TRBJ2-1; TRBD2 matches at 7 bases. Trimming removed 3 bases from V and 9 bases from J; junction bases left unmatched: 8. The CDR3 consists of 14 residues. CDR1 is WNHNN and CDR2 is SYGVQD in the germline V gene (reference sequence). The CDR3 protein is CASSDSREIPEQFF. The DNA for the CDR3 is TGCGCCAGCAGTGATTCGCGGGAGATCCCTGAGCAGTTCTTC.

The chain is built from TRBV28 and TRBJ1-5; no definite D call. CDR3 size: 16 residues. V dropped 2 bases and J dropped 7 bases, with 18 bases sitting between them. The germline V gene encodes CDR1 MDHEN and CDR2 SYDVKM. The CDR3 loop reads CASSLGYTGGRQPQHF. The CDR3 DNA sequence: TGTGCCAGCAGTTTAGGGTATACGGGTGGCAGACAGCCCCAGCATTTT.

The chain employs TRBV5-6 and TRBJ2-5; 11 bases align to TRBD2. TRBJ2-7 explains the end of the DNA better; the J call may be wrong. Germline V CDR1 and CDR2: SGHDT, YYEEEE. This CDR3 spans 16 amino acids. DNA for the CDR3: TGTGCCAGCAGCTTGGACACTAGCGGGAGATTCTACGAGCAGTACTTC. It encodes CASSLDTSGRFYEQYF.

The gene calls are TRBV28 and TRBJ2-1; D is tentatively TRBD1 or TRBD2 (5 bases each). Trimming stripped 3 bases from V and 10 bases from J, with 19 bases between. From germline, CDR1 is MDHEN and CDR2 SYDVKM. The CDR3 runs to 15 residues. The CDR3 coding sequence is TGTGCCAGCAGTTTTCCTGGGGTGCTGGGGGTCGAGCAGTTCTTC. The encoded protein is CASSFPGVLGVEQFF.

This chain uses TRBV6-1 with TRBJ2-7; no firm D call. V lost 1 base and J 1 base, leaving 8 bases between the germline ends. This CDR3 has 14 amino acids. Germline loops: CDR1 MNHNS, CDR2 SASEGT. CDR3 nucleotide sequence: TGTGCCAGCAGTGAAGAGGTAACTTCCTACGAGCAGTACTTC. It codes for CASSEEVTSYEQYF.

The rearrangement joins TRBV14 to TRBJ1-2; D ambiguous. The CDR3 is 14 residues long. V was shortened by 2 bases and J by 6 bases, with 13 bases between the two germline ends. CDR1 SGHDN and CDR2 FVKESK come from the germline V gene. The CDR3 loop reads CASSQLGFGDGYTF. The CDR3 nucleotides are TGTGCCAGCAGCCAACTAGGGTTCGGCGATGGCTACACCTTC.

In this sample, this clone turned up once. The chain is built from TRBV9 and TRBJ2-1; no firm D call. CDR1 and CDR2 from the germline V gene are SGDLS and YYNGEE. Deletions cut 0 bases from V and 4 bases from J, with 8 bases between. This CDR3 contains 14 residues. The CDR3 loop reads CASSVVEVYNEQFF. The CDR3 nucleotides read TGTGCCAGCAGCGTAGTAGAAGTATACAATGAGCAGTTCTTC. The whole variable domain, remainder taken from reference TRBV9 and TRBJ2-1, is DSGVTQTPKHLITATGQRVTLRCSPRSGDLSVYWYQQSLDQGLQFLIQYYNGEERAKGNILERFSAQQFPDLHSELNLSSLELGDSALYFCASSVVEVYNEQFFGPGTRLTVL.

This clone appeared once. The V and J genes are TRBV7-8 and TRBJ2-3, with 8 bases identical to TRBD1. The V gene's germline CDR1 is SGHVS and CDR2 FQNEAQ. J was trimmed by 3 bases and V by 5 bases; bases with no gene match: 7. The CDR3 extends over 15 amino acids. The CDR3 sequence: CASSTWTGLTDTQYF. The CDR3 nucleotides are TGTGCCAGCAGCACGTGGACAGGGTTAACAGATACGCAGTATTTT.

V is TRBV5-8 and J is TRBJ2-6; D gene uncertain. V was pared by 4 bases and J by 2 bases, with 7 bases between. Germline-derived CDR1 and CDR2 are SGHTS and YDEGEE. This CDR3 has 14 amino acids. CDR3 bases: TGTGCCAGCAGCGTTACTACTGGGGCCAACGTCCTGACTTTC. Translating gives CASSVTTGANVLTF.

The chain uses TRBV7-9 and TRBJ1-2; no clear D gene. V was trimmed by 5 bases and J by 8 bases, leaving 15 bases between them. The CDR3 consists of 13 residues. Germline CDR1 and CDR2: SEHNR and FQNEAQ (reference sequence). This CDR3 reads CASSPGLDLGYTF. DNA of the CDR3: TGTGCCAGCAGCCCAGGACTGGATCTGGGCTACACCTTC.

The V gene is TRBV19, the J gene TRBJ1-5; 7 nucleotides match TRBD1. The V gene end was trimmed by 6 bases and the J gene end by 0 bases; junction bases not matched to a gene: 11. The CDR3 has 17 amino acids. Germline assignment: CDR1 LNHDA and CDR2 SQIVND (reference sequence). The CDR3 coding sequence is TGTGCCAGTAGCGACAGCTTAGGGGGCTATAGCAATCAGCCCCAGCATTTT. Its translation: CASSDSLGGYSNQPQHF.

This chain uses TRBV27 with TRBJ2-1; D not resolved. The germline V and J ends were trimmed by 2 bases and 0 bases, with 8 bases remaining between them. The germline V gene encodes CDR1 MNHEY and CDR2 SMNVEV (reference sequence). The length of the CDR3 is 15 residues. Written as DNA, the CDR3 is TGTGCCAGCAGTTTACAATGGGGCTCCTACAATGAGCAGTTCTTC. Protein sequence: CASSLQWGSYNEQFF.

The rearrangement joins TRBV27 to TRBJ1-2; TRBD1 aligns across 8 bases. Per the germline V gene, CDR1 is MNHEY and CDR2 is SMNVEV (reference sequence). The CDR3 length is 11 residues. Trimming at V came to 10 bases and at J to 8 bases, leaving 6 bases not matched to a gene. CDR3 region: CATLQGGGYTF. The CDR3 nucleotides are TGTGCCACCTTACAGGGGGGAGGCTACACCTTC.

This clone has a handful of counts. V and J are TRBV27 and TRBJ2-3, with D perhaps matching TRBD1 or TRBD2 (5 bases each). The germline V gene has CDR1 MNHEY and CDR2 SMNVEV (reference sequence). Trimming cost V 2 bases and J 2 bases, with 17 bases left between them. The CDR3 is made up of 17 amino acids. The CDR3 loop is CASSLGEFRGPTDTQYF. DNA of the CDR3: TGTGCCAGCAGTTTAGGAGAGTTTAGGGGACCCACAGATACGCAGTATTTT.

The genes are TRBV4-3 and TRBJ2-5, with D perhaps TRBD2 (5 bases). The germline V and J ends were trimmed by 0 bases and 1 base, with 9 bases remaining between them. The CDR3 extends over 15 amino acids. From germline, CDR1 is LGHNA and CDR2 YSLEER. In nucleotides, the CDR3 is TGCGCCAGCAGCCAAGATTGGGAGTTCCAAGAGACCCAGTACTTC. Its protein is CASSQDWEFQETQYF.

The CDR3 coding sequence is TGTGCCAGCAGTCGACTAGCGGATAGCACAGATACGCAGTATTTT. It codes for CASSRLADSTDTQYF. The chain employs TRBV27 and TRBJ2-3, with 9 bases aligning to TRBD2. Germline V gene sequence: CDR1 MNHEY, CDR2 SMNVEV (reference sequence). Unmatched junction bases numbered 3, after V lost 5 bases and J lost 0 bases. The CDR3 consists of 15 residues.

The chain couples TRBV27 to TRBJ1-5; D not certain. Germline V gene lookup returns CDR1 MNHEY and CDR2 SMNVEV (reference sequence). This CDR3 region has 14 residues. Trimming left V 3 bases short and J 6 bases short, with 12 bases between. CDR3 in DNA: TGTGCCAGCAGTTTTCTAGGGCCAGCTCAGCCCCAGCATTTT. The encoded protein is CASSFLGPAQPQHF.

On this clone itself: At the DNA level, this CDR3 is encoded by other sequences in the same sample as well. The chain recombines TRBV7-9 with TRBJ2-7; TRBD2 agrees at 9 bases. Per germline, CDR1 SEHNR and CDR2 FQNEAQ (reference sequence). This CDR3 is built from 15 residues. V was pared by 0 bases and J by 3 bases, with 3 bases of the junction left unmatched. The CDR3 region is CASSLASGRVYEQYF. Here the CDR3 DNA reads TGTGCCAGCAGCTTAGCTAGCGGGAGAGTCTACGAGCAGTACTTC.

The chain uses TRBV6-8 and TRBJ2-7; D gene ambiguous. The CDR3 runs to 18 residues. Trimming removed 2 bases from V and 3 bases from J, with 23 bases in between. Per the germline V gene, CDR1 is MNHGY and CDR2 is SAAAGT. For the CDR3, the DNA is TGTGCCAGCAGTTACGATCGGAAAAGCGCCACCGAGCACTACGAGCAGTACTTC. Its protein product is CASSYDRKSATEHYEQYF.

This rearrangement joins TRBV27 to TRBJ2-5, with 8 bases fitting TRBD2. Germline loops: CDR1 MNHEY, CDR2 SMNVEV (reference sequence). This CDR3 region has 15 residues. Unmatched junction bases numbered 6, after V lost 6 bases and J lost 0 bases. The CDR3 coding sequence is TGTGCCAGCAGCCGGGAGGGACGCAACCAAGAGACCCAGTACTTC. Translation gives CASSREGRNQETQYF.

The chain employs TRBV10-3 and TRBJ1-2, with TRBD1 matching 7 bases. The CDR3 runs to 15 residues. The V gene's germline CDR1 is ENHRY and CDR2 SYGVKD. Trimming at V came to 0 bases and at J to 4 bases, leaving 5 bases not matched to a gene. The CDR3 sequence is CAISESGTEGYGYTF. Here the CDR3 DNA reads TGTGCCATCAGTGAGTCCGGGACAGAGGGCTATGGCTACACCTTC.

The chain's CDR3 is CASSPRGAKNIQYF. The CDR3 DNA reads TGTGCCAGCAGCCCCCGGGGGGCCAAAAACATTCAGTACTTC. The chain combines TRBV13 with TRBJ2-4, with D possibly being TRBD2 (6 bases). The CDR3 length is 14 residues. V lost 5 bases and J lost 1, with 9 bases in between. From germline, CDR1 is PRHDT and CDR2 FYEKMQ (reference sequence).

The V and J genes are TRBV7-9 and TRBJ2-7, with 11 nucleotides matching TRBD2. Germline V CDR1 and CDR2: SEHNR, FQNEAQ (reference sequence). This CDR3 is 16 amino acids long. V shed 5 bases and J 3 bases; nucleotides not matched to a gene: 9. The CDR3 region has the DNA TGTGCCAGCAGCGCAAAGCTAGCGGGAGGACACTACGAGCAGTACTTC. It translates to CASSAKLAGGHYEQYF.

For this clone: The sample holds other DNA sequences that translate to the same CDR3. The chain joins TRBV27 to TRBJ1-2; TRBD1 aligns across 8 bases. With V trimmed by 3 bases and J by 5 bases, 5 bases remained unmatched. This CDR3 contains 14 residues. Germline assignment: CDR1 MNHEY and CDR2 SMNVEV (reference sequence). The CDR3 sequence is CASSFGRGRYGYTF. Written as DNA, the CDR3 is TGTGCCAGCAGTTTTGGCAGGGGGCGATATGGCTACACCTTC.